This passage covers 29 T cell receptor beta chains from one sample sequenced in a study of vaccination effects on CD4 cells after COVID-19. Antigen specificity for these receptors is unknown. ViraFEST assay sequencing came after antigen-specific CD4+ T cells were expanded with viral peptide pools. CD4+ T cell isolation took place after 10 days of culture. It was two doses of either the BNT162b2 or mRNA-1273 vaccine that participants received. Assay: immunoSEQ multiplex PCR; the TCRdb copy retains only in-frame clones and omits some. The sample records over 25,000 clones, about four fifths being singletons. This specimen consisted of CD4+ T cells from PBMCs cultured with HCoV-NL63 spike peptides, obtained after COVID-19 vaccination. All receptors derive from a human donor who received a COVID-19 vaccine. Some clones in this sample may be carry-over from other donors' samples.

The J gene is TRBJ2-5, the V gene TRBV24-1, with TRBD2 identical over 8 bases. J gave up 2 bases and V 3 bases, and 7 bases lay outside the gene matches. This CDR3 has 16 amino acids. Germline V gene sequence: CDR1 KGHDR, CDR2 SFDVKD. As DNA, the CDR3 is TGTGCCACCAGTGATCCGGGGGGGGTTAAACAAGAGACCCAGTACTTC. This translates into CATSDPGGVKQETQYF.

The chain joins TRBV5-1 to TRBJ2-6, with D possibly being TRBD1 (6 bases). Germline CDR1 reads SGHRS; CDR2 reads YFSETQ. The V gene lost 4 bases and the J gene lost 0 bases, with 14 bases spanning the gap. This CDR3 is 17 amino acids long. This chain's CDR3 is CASSSPGESSGANVLTF. The CDR3 bases are TGCGCCAGCAGCAGCCCAGGGGAGAGCTCTGGGGCCAACGTCCTGACTTTC.

The J gene is TRBJ1-2, the V gene TRBV7-8; possible D gene TRBD1, 5 bases. This CDR3 spans 13 amino acids. The V end was cut by 1 base, the J end by 7 bases, with 10 bases between. In germline, CDR1 is SGHVS, CDR2 FQNEAQ. The CDR3 region has the DNA TGTGCCAGCAGCTTAGGGGGGGATCGTGGCTACACCTTC. Translated: CASSLGGDRGYTF.

The J gene is TRBJ1-2, the V gene TRBV7-3, with D hard to call. The germline V gene encodes CDR1 SGHTA and CDR2 FQGTGA. V lost 4 bases, J lost 1 base, and 10 bases lay in between. The CDR3 is 14 amino acids. Here the CDR3 reads CASSSLSINYGYTF. CDR3 bases: TGTGCCAGCAGCTCCTTAAGTATTAACTATGGCTACACCTTC.

The chain combines TRBV3-1 (or the pseudogene TRBV3-2) with TRBJ1-5; D is undetermined. Germline values: CDR1 LGHDT, CDR2 YNNKEL (reference sequence). The CDR3 length is 14 residues. V was clipped by 4 bases and J by 1 base, with 8 bases between them. The CDR3 DNA reads as TGTGCCAGCAGCCGTGGGTTAAGCAATCAGCCCCAGCATTTT. It specifies CASSRGLSNQPQHF.

The CDR3 reads CASSVLDRPTDTQYF. In nucleotides, the CDR3 is TGTGCCAGCAGCGTCTTGGACAGACCCACAGATACGCAGTATTTT. J is TRBJ2-3 and V is TRBV9; possible D gene TRBD1, 6 bases. Germline V CDR1 and CDR2: SGDLS, YYNGEE. Trimming took off 2 bases at V and 2 bases at J, with 12 bases between the two ends. The CDR3 consists of 15 residues.

The chain joins TRBV24-1 to TRBJ2-3; perhaps TRBD1 as D (5 bases). Per the germline V gene, CDR1 is KGHDR and CDR2 is SFDVKD. The CDR3 contains 13 residues. V was trimmed by 5 bases and J by 4 bases, leaving 9 bases between them. CDR3 bases: TGTGCCACCAGTGCCCAGGGTCCAGATACGCAGTATTTT. It is translated as CATSAQGPDTQYF.

The V and J genes are TRBV7-3 and TRBJ2-1, with a tentative D call TRBD1 (6 bases). The CDR3 spans 13 residues. CDR1 is SGHTA and CDR2 is FQGTGA in the germline V gene. Trimming took 3 bases from V and 3 from J, leaving 6 bases between them. CDR3 in amino acids: CASSLDSYNEQFF. The CDR3, as DNA: TGTGCCAGCAGCTTGGACAGCTACAATGAGCAGTTCTTC.

This chain uses TRBV5-6 with TRBJ1-2; TRBD1 matches 9 bases. The CDR3 is made up of 14 amino acids. The V and J ends lost 5 bases and 2 bases, in that order; junction bases with no gene match: 4. Germline CDR1 SGHDT, CDR2 YYEEEE. The CDR3 loop is CASRRQGGNYGYTF. The CDR3 DNA follows: TGTGCCAGCAGACGACAGGGGGGGAACTATGGCTACACCTTC.

The rearrangement joins TRBV19 to TRBJ1-4, with D unresolved. The germline V gene encodes CDR1 LNHDA and CDR2 SQIVND (reference sequence). Trimming removed 6 bases at V and 8 bases at J, with 10 bases between. The CDR3 totals 12 residues. The CDR3 region has the DNA TGTGCCAGTAGCCCCCCCGGCGAAAAACTGTTTTTT. Protein product: CASSPPGEKLFF.

The chain links TRBV18 to TRBJ2-5, with D tentatively TRBD1 (5 bases). V lost 3 bases and J lost 3, with 11 bases in between. This CDR3 spans 14 amino acids. Germline V CDR1 and CDR2: KGHSH, LQKENI. CDR3 bases: TGTGCCAGCTCACCGGTTGACAGCAAAGAGACCCAGTACTTC. This codes for CASSPVDSKETQYF. Supplemented by reference TRBV18 and TRBJ2-5, the full variable domain reads NAGVMQNPRHLVRRRGQEARLRCSPMKGHSHVYWYRQLPEEGLKFMVYLQKENIIDESGMPKERFSAEFPKEGPSILRIQQVVRGDSAAYFCASSPVDSKETQYFGPGTRLLVL.

The J gene is TRBJ1-6, the V gene TRBV10-1; 7 bases line up with TRBD1. This CDR3 is 16 amino acids long. V shed 4 bases, J shed 10 bases, and the junction held 13 bases outside the gene matches. Looked up from germline, CDR1 is WNHNN and CDR2 is SYGVQD (reference sequence). The CDR3 region has the DNA TGCGCCAGCAGTGTGGGGACAGCCTGGGACCGCTCACCCCTCCACTTT. This gives the protein CASSVGTAWDRSPLHF.

V is TRBV30 and J is TRBJ1-2; the D is unclear. The ends were cut back, 3 bases at V and 4 bases at J, with 6 bases in the middle. This CDR3 contains 11 residues. Germline loops: CDR1 GTSNPN, CDR2 SVGIG (reference sequence). The chain's CDR3 is CAWSPGYGYTF. The CDR3 DNA sequence: TGTGCCTGGAGCCCGGGCTATGGCTACACCTTC.

This sequence joins TRBV6-2 or TRBV6-3 and TRBJ1-2; possibly TRBD1 for D (5 bases). Germline V gene sequence: CDR1 MNHEY, CDR2 SVGEGT. The V end lost 2 bases, the J end lost 3 bases, and 16 bases lay between the germline ends. This CDR3 contains 16 residues. The CDR3 loop is CASSYAREGRDYGYTF. CDR3 bases: TGTGCCAGCAGTTACGCCCGTGAGGGGCGCGACTATGGCTACACCTTC.

The chain is built from TRBV30 and TRBJ2-6; the D gene is possibly TRBD1 (5 bases). This CDR3 spans 13 amino acids. In germline, CDR1 is GTSNPN, CDR2 SVGIG (reference sequence). Trimming cost V 7 bases and J 0 bases, with 7 bases left between them. CDR3 residues: CASDTSGANVLTF. CDR3 bases: TGTGCCTCGGACACCTCTGGGGCCAACGTCCTGACTTTC.

The rearrangement links TRBV5-1 to TRBJ2-1; TRBD2 agrees at 13 bases. CDR1 is SGHRS and CDR2 is YFSETQ in the germline V gene. The CDR3 has 14 amino acids. The J segment lost 9 bases and the V segment lost 4 bases, leaving 4 bases of the junction unmatched. CDR3 in DNA: TGCGCCAGCAGCGAGGGACTAGCGGGGAGTGAGCAGTTCTTC. As protein: CASSEGLAGSEQFF.

V and J are TRBV7-2 and TRBJ1-2, with D perhaps TRBD1 (5 bases). Trimming took off 0 bases at V and 7 bases at J, with 9 bases between the two ends. The germline V gene encodes CDR1 SGHTA and CDR2 FQGNSA. CDR3 size: 13 residues. This CDR3 reads CASSLAREGGYTF. DNA of the CDR3: TGTGCCAGCAGCTTAGCCAGGGAGGGTGGCTACACCTTC.

The chain joins TRBV11-2 to TRBJ2-3; possibly TRBD2 for D (5 bases). Germline V gene sequence: CDR1 SGHAT, CDR2 FQNNGV. The CDR3 contains 14 residues. Trimming removed 8 bases at V and 6 bases at J, with 18 bases between. The CDR3 DNA sequence: TGTGCCAGCCAGGAGAGGGCCCGGGTTGATACGCAGTATTTT. It codes for CASQERARVDTQYF.

This chain links TRBV28 with TRBJ1-3, with D uncertain. Deletions cut 3 bases from V and 4 bases from J, with 4 bases between. Germline V gene sequence: CDR1 MDHEN, CDR2 SYDVKM. The CDR3 sequence is 12 residues long. CDR3 in DNA: TGTGCCAGCAGTTTGCTCGGAAACACCATATATTTT. It codes for CASSLLGNTIYF.

The chain recombines TRBV11-2 with TRBJ2-1; D possibly matches TRBD1 or TRBD2 (5 bases each). Looked up from germline, CDR1 is SGHAT and CDR2 is FQNNGV. Trimming cost V 1 base and J 7 bases, with 14 bases left between them. The CDR3 spans 15 residues. CDR3 nucleotides: TGTGCCAGCAGCTTAGTGGTAGGGTGGGGGAATGAGCAGTTCTTC. Translation gives CASSLVVGWGNEQFF.

This chain uses TRBV19 with TRBJ1-1; 7 nucleotides align to TRBD1. V was pared by 1 base and J by 7 bases, with 9 bases of the junction left unmatched. Germline V gene sequence: CDR1 LNHDA, CDR2 SQIVND (reference sequence). The length of the CDR3 is 15 residues. Written as DNA, the CDR3 is TGTGCCAGTAGTATAGTAAACAGGGGCGAGGTTGAAGCTTTCTTT. Amino acid sequence: CASSIVNRGEVEAFF.

This chain joins TRBV12-3 or TRBV12-4 and TRBJ2-7; D unclear. The CDR3 extends over 13 amino acids. The germline V and J ends were trimmed by 1 base and 4 bases, with 8 bases remaining between them. CDR3 nucleotide sequence: TGTGCCAGCAGTTTAGTAAAGTTTTACGAGCAGTACGTC. Protein product: CASSLVKFYEQYV.

The chain employs TRBV5-1 and TRBJ2-5, with a possible D match to TRBD1 (5 bases). The germline CDR1 and CDR2 sequences are SGHRS and YFSETQ. CDR3 length: 15 residues. V was pared by 4 bases and J by 3 bases, with 16 bases between. The CDR3 DNA reads TGCGCCAGCAGCAAAACGGCAGGGCCCGAAGAGACCCAGTACTTC. This gives the protein CASSKTAGPEETQYF.

This chain connects TRBV24-1 to TRBJ2-3; D may be TRBD1 (6 bases). Germline assignment: CDR1 KGHDR and CDR2 SFDVKD. The CDR3 is 14 residues long. Trimming stripped 6 bases from V and 5 bases from J, with 14 bases between. The DNA of the CDR3 is TGTGCCACCAGTTTGCCAGGGGAGTTAGATACGCAGTATTTT. Translating it yields CATSLPGELDTQYF.

There are a few counts of this clone. The V gene is TRBV6-5, the J gene TRBJ1-1, with 7 bases aligning to TRBD1. V shed 1 base, J shed 4 bases, and the junction held 0 bases outside the gene matches. This CDR3 is built from 13 residues. Germline-derived CDR1 and CDR2 are MNHEY and SVGAGI. The CDR3 protein is CASSYWDSTEAFF. The DNA of the CDR3 is TGTGCCAGCAGTTACTGGGACAGCACTGAAGCTTTCTTT.

V usage is TRBV7-9 and J usage is TRBJ2-5; maybe TRBD1 (6 bases). The CDR3 contains 14 residues. The ends were cut back, 1 base at V and 3 bases at J, with 9 bases in the middle. CDR1 and CDR2 (germline): SEHNR, FQNEAQ (reference sequence). This CDR3 is CASSLVGTKETQYF. CDR3 in DNA: TGTGCCAGCAGCTTAGTAGGGACAAAAGAGACCCAGTACTTC.

The rearrangement joins TRBV6-1 to TRBJ1-2; tentative D call: TRBD1 (5 bases). The V end lost 0 bases, the J end lost 4 bases, and 15 bases lay between the germline ends. Germline CDR1 reads MNHNS; CDR2 reads SASEGT. The CDR3 has 16 amino acids. The chain's CDR3 is CASSEAGGGLGYGYTF. Here the CDR3 DNA reads TGTGCCAGCAGTGAAGCTGGGGGAGGACTAGGCTATGGCTACACCTTC.

V usage is TRBV6-2 or TRBV6-3 and J usage is TRBJ1-2; 7 bases match TRBD1. The CDR3 totals 14 residues. Germline CDR1 and CDR2: MNHEY and SVGEGT. The junction had 4 bases not matched to a gene; V was cut back by 2 bases and J by 4 bases. CDR3 DNA: TGTGCCAGCAGTTACAGGGGGCGCGCCTATGGCTACACCTTC. It is translated as CASSYRGRAYGYTF.

This chain uses TRBV6-5 with TRBJ2-7; 8 bases agree with TRBD1. Germline V CDR1 and CDR2: MNHEY, SVGAGI. Trimming at V came to 6 bases and at J to 2 bases, leaving 6 bases not matched to a gene. There are 14 residues in the CDR3. The DNA for the CDR3 is TGTGCCAGCAGGGAGGGACAGGCCACCTACGAGCAGTACGTC. Amino acid sequence: CASREGQATYEQYV.